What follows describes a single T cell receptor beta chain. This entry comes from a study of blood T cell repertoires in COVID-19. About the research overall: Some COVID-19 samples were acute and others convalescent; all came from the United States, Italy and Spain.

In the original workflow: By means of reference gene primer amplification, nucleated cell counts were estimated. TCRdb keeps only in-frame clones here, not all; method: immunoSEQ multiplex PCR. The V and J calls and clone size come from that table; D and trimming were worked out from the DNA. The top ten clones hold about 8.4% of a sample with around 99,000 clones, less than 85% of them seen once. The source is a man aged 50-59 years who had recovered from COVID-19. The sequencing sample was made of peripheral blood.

The CDR3 nucleotides are TGTGCCAGTTTAATGACATCCCGATCGTATGGCTACACCTTC. Residues: CASLMTSRSYGYTF. This chain uses TRBV19 with TRBJ1-2; D not certain. Trimming took 8 bases from V and 5 from J, leaving 18 bases between them. The germline V gene encodes CDR1 LNHDA and CDR2 SQIVND (reference sequence). The CDR3 contains 14 residues.